The 19 T cell receptor beta chains listed next were all sequenced from one sample in a study of blood T cell repertoires in COVID-19. TCRdb's copy holds only in-frame clones and misses some; the assay was immunoSEQ multiplex PCR. The repertoire holds approximately 230,000 clones, with about 90% as singletons. The sample was peripheral blood. The receptor set was obtained from a young man with active or convalescent COVID-19.

The chain couples TRBV5-1 to TRBJ2-7; possibly TRBD2 for D (5 bases). Germline V gene lookup returns CDR1 SGHRS and CDR2 YFSETQ. There are 14 residues in the CDR3. With 0 bases removed from V and 5 bases from J, the gap between germline ends came to 12 bases. The CDR3 DNA follows: TGCGCCAGCAGCTTGGGTGGTAGCGTCAACGAGCAGTACTTC. It yields the protein CASSLGGSVNEQYF.

A note on this clone: Germline is not matched at one junction end, which may reflect a read error. The gene calls are TRBV6-2 or TRBV6-3 and TRBJ1-2; D call uncertain. This CDR3 has 13 residues. Germline V gene lookup returns CDR1 MNHEY and CDR2 SVGEGT. CDR3 loop: CASTYGQKDGYTF. The CDR3 coding sequence is TGTGCCAGCACTTACGGGCAAAAGGATGGCTACACCTTC.

The gene calls are TRBV27 and TRBJ1-2; D is uncertain. The CDR3 length is 15 residues. V lost 0 bases, J lost 8 bases, and 16 bases lay in between. Germline lookup yields CDR1 MNHEY and CDR2 SMNVEV (reference sequence). In DNA, the CDR3 is TGTGCCAGCAGTTTATCCACAGCCGGTATTTTGGGCTACACCTTC. Protein product: CASSLSTAGILGYTF.

The V and J genes are TRBV24-1 and TRBJ2-2; 14 bases align to TRBD2. This CDR3 region has 17 residues. The ends lost 3 bases at V and 4 bases at J; junction bases unmatched: 3. Germline lookup yields CDR1 KGHDR and CDR2 SFDVKD. The CDR3 sequence: CATSDQTSGRVTGELFF. The CDR3 region has the DNA TGTGCCACCAGTGATCAGACTAGCGGGAGGGTCACCGGGGAGCTGTTTTTT.

In this sample, this clone turned up a few times. The DNA for the CDR3 is TGTGCCAGCAGCACCGCGGCTAGCGGGAGACCCGGAGAGACCCAGTACTTC. The encoded protein is CASSTAASGRPGETQYF. The J gene is TRBJ2-5, the V gene TRBV7-2; 10 bases align to TRBD2. V shed 5 bases, J shed 4 bases, and the junction held 13 bases outside the gene matches. This CDR3 contains 17 residues. Looked up from germline, CDR1 is SGHTA and CDR2 is FQGNSA.

The chain links TRBV4-3 to TRBJ1-2; 11 bases are a match to TRBD1. Trimming took 0 bases from V and 7 from J; bases not matched to a gene: 7. The CDR3 is 16 amino acids. Germline assignment: CDR1 LGHNA and CDR2 YSLEER. Written as DNA, the CDR3 is TGCGCCAGCAGCCAAGACGGACAGGGGGCGATATCTGGCTACACCTTC. Translating it yields CASSQDGQGAISGYTF.

The rearrangement links TRBV11-2 to TRBJ1-2; possibly TRBD1 for D (5 bases). V shed 4 bases and J shed 4 bases, with 7 bases lying between them. Germline CDR1 SGHAT, CDR2 FQNNGV. The CDR3 spans 12 residues. The CDR3 nucleotides are TGTGCCAGCAGCTACGGGGGCTATGGCTACACCTTC. Translated, it gives CASSYGGYGYTF.

The chain links TRBV28 to TRBJ1-5; 9 bases agree with TRBD1. CDR1 and CDR2 from the germline V gene are MDHEN and SYDVKM. The CDR3 has 16 residues. Germline trimming cut 1 base from V and 6 bases from J; bases unmatched to any gene: 7. Here the CDR3 reads CASSLLAGTGRQPQHF. In DNA, the CDR3 is TGTGCCAGCAGTTTATTGGCCGGGACAGGGCGTCAGCCCCAGCATTTT. Full variable domain (rest looked up from reference TRBV28 and TRBJ1-5): DVKVTQSSRYLVKRTGEKVFLECVQDMDHENMFWYRQDPGLGLRLIYFSYDVKMKEKGDIPEGYSVSREKKERFSLILESASTNQTSMYLCASSLLAGTGRQPQHFGDGTRLSIL.

There are a few counts of this clone. The chain's CDR3 is CASRPQGIPSYGYTF. As DNA, the CDR3 is TGTGCCAGCAGACCCCAGGGTATCCCCTCCTATGGCTACACCTTC. The chain links TRBV6-6 to TRBJ1-2; D possibly corresponds to TRBD1 (5 bases). This CDR3 contains 15 residues. CDR1 is MNHNY and CDR2 is SVGAGI in the germline V gene (reference sequence). Trimming left V 6 bases short and J 4 bases short, with 18 bases between.

This clone has only one observation. CDR3: CASSPRGDSLNYGYTF. CDR3 bases: TGTGCCAGCAGCCCAAGAGGGGACAGCCTTAACTATGGCTACACCTTC. The rearrangement uses TRBV9 and TRBJ1-2; TRBD1 matches at 7 bases. Germline V gene lookup returns CDR1 SGDLS and CDR2 YYNGEE. The CDR3 sequence is 16 residues long. With V trimmed by 4 bases and J by 1 base, 10 bases remained unmatched.

This chain joins TRBV14 and TRBJ2-1; 10 bases are shared with TRBD1. CDR1 and CDR2 from the germline V gene are SGHDN and FVKESK. The CDR3 is 15 residues long. Germline trimming cut 5 bases from V and 3 bases from J; bases unmatched to any gene: 4. CDR3 nucleotides: TGTGCCAGCAGCAAGGGACAGGGGATCTACAATGAGCAGTTCTTC. Protein: CASSKGQGIYNEQFF.

The chain employs TRBV28 and TRBJ1-6; TRBD1 matches at 7 bases. V lost 4 bases and J lost 10; bases outside the gene matches: 7. The CDR3 is made up of 14 amino acids. From germline, CDR1 is MDHEN and CDR2 SYDVKM. CDR3 in DNA: TGTGCCAGCAGTTACAGGGGAGAAATCTCACCCCTCCACTTT. Its translation is CASSYRGEISPLHF. The full variable domain, in which reference TRBV28 and TRBJ1-6 provide the parts outside the CDR3, is DVKVTQSSRYLVKRTGEKVFLECVQDMDHENMFWYRQDPGLGLRLIYFSYDVKMKEKGDIPEGYSVSREKKERFSLILESASTNQTSMYLCASSYRGEISPLHFGNGTRLTVT.

This clone showed up just once. The chain uses TRBV6-5 and TRBJ2-5; 10 positions match TRBD1. Trimming removed 5 bases from V and 7 bases from J; junction bases left unmatched: 7. In germline, CDR1 is MNHEY, CDR2 SVGAGI. This CDR3 is 14 amino acids long. The CDR3 here is CASSPGTGVATQYF. The CDR3 nucleotides are TGTGCCAGCAGTCCCGGGACAGGGGTGGCGACCCAGTACTTC.

This sequence joins TRBV21-1 and TRBJ1-3. TRBV21-1 is designated a pseudogene. The CDR3 length is 16 residues. Here the CDR3 reads CASSKTGGLLSNTIYF. Here the CDR3 DNA reads TGTGCCAGCAGCAAGACTGGTGGCTTATTGAGTAACACCATATATTTT.

V usage is TRBV30 and J usage is TRBJ1-6; 7 bases fit TRBD1. There are 17 residues in the CDR3. The junction had 13 bases not matched to a gene; V was cut back by 2 bases and J by 6 bases. The germline V gene encodes CDR1 GTSNPN and CDR2 SVGIG (reference sequence). CDR3 sequence: CAWSRPRGGAINSPLHF. CDR3 nucleotides: TGTGCCTGGAGTCGACCGCGAGGGGGCGCGATTAATTCACCCCTCCACTTT.

This clone appeared a single time. The chain is built from TRBV2 and TRBJ2-7; TRBD2 matches 8 bases. This CDR3 is 14 amino acids long. Germline V gives CDR1 SNHLY, CDR2 FYNNEI. The V segment lost 7 bases and the J segment 1 base; nucleotides outside the gene matches: 6. Here the CDR3 DNA reads TGTGCCAGCACCTCGGGACTAGTTTCCTACGAGCAGTACTTC. This translates into CASTSGLVSYEQYF.

The genes are TRBV7-9 and TRBJ1-2; maybe TRBD1 (5 bases). The CDR3 loop spans 15 amino acids. Germline V CDR1 and CDR2: SEHNR, FQNEAQ (reference sequence). V lost 0 bases and J lost 0, with 8 bases in between. CDR3 DNA: TGTGCCAGCAGCTTAGCAGGGGATCCTAACTATGGCTACACCTTC. This codes for CASSLAGDPNYGYTF.

This chain joins TRBV10-3 and TRBJ1-1, with a tentative D call TRBD1 (6 bases). Germline-derived CDR1 and CDR2 are ENHRY and SYGVKD. V lost 6 bases, J lost 5 bases, and 13 bases lay in between. This CDR3 is built from 13 residues. The CDR3 region is CAISEDRWTEAFF. CDR3 coding DNA: TGTGCCATCAGCGAAGACAGGTGGACTGAAGCTTTCTTT.

J is TRBJ2-1 and V is TRBV6-5, with D possibly TRBD2 on 6 matching bases. V was trimmed by 6 bases and J by 8 bases, leaving 17 bases between them. Germline V lookup: CDR1 MNHEY, CDR2 SVGAGI. CDR3 length: 14 amino acids. The CDR3 here is CASRTLTRFDEQFF. CDR3 sequence (DNA): TGTGCCAGCAGGACTCTGACTAGGTTCGATGAGCAGTTCTTC.